Listed below are T cell receptor beta chains from one sample, sequenced in a study of OX40 agonist ivuxolimab in advanced cancers. The assay was immunoSEQ multiplex PCR, and TCRdb's table has in-frame clones only and misses some. The sample records approximately 77,000 clones, roughly 90% being singletons. Here the sequenced sample was CD4+ or CD8+ T cells sorted from blood, taken in a trial of the OX40 agonist ivuxolimab. The receptors here all came from an adult with an advanced solid tumor such as melanoma, head and neck, liver or kidney cancer. Each CDR3 is given with its conserved first and last residue. A D gene is named only where the DNA matches it firmly. A row's size may be missing; if present it is once, few, many or a size class.

size,J,D,V,DNA,CDR3
NA,TRBJ2-7,NA,TRBV7-9,TGTGCCAGCAGCTCCGGGACCACCTACGAGCAGTACTTC,CASSSGTTYEQYF
NA,TRBJ2-7,NA,TRBV6-1,TGTGCCAGCAGCTTAGGGCTCAGGGGCGACGAGCAGTACTTC,CASSLGLRGDEQYF
NA,TRBJ2-1,NA,TRBV9,TGTGCCAGCAGCGTAGGGTGGAATGAGCAGTTCTTC,CASSVGWNEQFF
NA,TRBJ1-3,NA,TRBV5-1,TGCGCCAGCAAAGAGGACCAGCTCGACACCATATATTTT,CASKEDQLDTIYF
NA,TRBJ2-7,TRBD1,TRBV4-3,TGCGCCAGCACGAGGGACAGGGGCACCTACGAGCAGTACTTC,CASTRDRGTYEQYF
NA,TRBJ1-1,NA,TRBV25-1,TGTGCCAGCAGTGAATTCGCAGGATACACTGAAGCTTTCTTT,CASSEFAGYTEAFF
NA,TRBJ1-5,TRBD1,TRBV4-1,TGCGCCAGCAGCCAAGTGTGGGCAGGGGGGGATCAGCCCCAGCATTTT,CASSQVWAGGDQPQHF
NA,TRBJ1-4,NA,TRBV7-9,TGTGCCAGCAGCTCATCCGTTGGCGGGTCTAATGAAAAACTGTTTTTT,CASSSSVGGSNEKLFF
NA,TRBJ2-2,NA,TRBV9,TGTGCCAGCAGCCCAACGAACGGTCGGAACACCGGGGAGCTGTTTTTT,CASSPTNGRNTGELFF
once,TRBJ2-7,TRBD1,TRBV9,TGTGCCAGCAGCGAGGGACAGCTCTACGAGCAGTACTTC,CASSEGQLYEQYF
NA,TRBJ1-6,NA,TRBV5-6,TGTGCCAGCAGCCCTGGCGGGAATTCACCCCTCCACTTT,CASSPGGNSPLHF
NA,TRBJ2-1,TRBD2,TRBV5-1,TGCGCCAGCAGCTGGGGGACTAGCGAATGGAATGAGCAGTTCTTC,CASSWGTSEWNEQFF
NA,TRBJ1-1,NA,TRBV5-1,TGCGCCAGCACGCAGGGTCCGAACACTGAAGCTTTCTTT,CASTQGPNTEAFF